Presented here are 10 T cell receptor beta chains from one specimen sequenced in a study of CXCR3-negative and CXCR3-positive naive CD8 T cells. Findings and limits, study-wide: Naive cells positive for CXCR3 carried more hydrophobic TRB CDR3s than CXCR3-negative ones.

Their antigen targets remain unknown. The TRB libraries of cDNA were built by UMI-labeled 5' RACE. TCRdb reanalyzed the 5' RACE reads and collapses them to one entry per CDR3 protein, without DNA. This listing includes around 80,000 distinct CDR3 sequences. The sample was naive CXCR3+ CD8+ T cells from blood. This sample's subset: CD45RO-CCR7+CD27+CD95- naive CD8+ T cells expressing CXCR3 (TNR3+). Source of these receptors: a human donor in good health. Some clones in this sample may be carry-over from other donors' samples.

This chain's CDR3 is CSVEGRGSRAFF. This chain joins TRBV29-1 and TRBJ1-1; TCRdb's D call, TRBD1, is unchecked because there is no DNA. This CDR3 has 12 amino acids. The germline CDR1 and CDR2 sequences are SQVTM and ANQGSEA.

This sequence joins TRBV4-3 and TRBJ2-2; TCRdb indicates TRBD1, and absent DNA this call remains unverified. CDR3 size: 16 residues. Germline V gene lookup returns CDR1 LGHNA and CDR2 YSLEER. Here the CDR3 reads CASSQGSGTRTGELFF.

The genes are TRBV5-1 and TRBJ1-2; the D call from TCRdb, TRBD1, cannot be confirmed without DNA. CDR3 length: 14 amino acids. CDR1 and CDR2 from the germline V gene are SGHRS and YFSETQ. The CDR3 sequence: CASSLPRDPDGYTF.

The rearrangement uses TRBV29-1 and TRBJ2-7; as DNA is missing, the TRBD1 call by TCRdb cannot be tested. CDR1 is SQVTM and CDR2 is ANQGSEA in the germline V gene. This CDR3 region has 15 residues. The CDR3 protein is CSGTGNGRAIYEQYF.

The CDR3 protein is CASSSGLSNNEQFF. The rearrangement uses TRBV7-9 and TRBJ2-1; TCRdb gives TRBD2 as the D gene, but with no DNA this cannot be confirmed. This CDR3 is 14 amino acids long. Germline assignment: CDR1 SEHNR and CDR2 FQNEAQ (reference sequence). Together with reference TRBV7-9 and TRBJ2-1, the CDR3 gives the full variable domain: DTGVSQNPRHKITKRGQNVTFRCDPISEHNRLYWYRQTLGQGPEFLTYFQNEAQLEKSRLLSDRFSAERPKGSFSTLEIQRTEQGDSAMYLCASSSGLSNNEQFFGPGTRLTVL.

The J gene is TRBJ2-6, the V gene TRBV20-1; with no DNA, the TCRdb D assignment of TRBD1 cannot be verified. CDR1 and CDR2 from the germline V gene are DFQATT and SNEGSKA (reference sequence). The CDR3 runs to 15 residues. CDR3 amino acids: CSRAFLARGANVLTF.

V and J are TRBV19 and TRBJ1-2; the TCRdb D gene call, TRBD1, has no DNA to confirm it. The CDR3 has 13 amino acids. Per the germline V gene, CDR1 is LNHDA and CDR2 is SQIVND (reference sequence). CDR3 region: CASSAGTDYGYTF.

The rearrangement links TRBV4-1 to TRBJ2-1; the TRBD2 assignment by TCRdb is unverifiable without DNA. This CDR3 has 16 amino acids. Germline CDR1 is MGHRA and CDR2 is YSYEKL. This CDR3 is CASSQVGQLSYNEQFF.

The chain uses TRBV19 and TRBJ2-3; lacking DNA, the TRBD1 call made by TCRdb goes unchecked. This CDR3 comprises 15 residues. The germline gives CDR1 LNHDA, CDR2 SQIVND (reference sequence). CDR3 sequence reads: CASSMYSGGTDTQYF.

This chain joins TRBV7-2 and TRBJ1-2; TCRdb names TRBD1, which stays unverified in the absence of DNA. The CDR3 runs 13 residues. The germline V gene encodes CDR1 SGHTA and CDR2 FQGNSA. The CDR3 here is CASSATVMYGYTF.